The T cell receptor (beta chain) under discussion was sequenced for a study of blood T cells in healthy people across ages. This clonotype was counted between two and nine times. Its antigen is not identified. Study conclusions and caveats: More naive CD4+ cells and higher diversity marked long-lived donors relative to aged donors.

Trimming took 7 bases from V and 4 from J; bases not matched to a gene: 10. The CDR3 spans 15 residues. Germline-derived CDR1 and CDR2 are SEHNR and FQNEAQ (reference sequence). The authors ran a second PCR of 7 to 11 cycles using a sample-barcoded 5' primer and a J-beta primer mix. Each cDNA molecule received a tag from a template-switch adaptor that had 12 random nucleotides. Using its own MiXCR run on the 5' RACE reads, TCRdb lists one record per CDR3 protein. This sample has approximately 780,000 distinct CDR3 sequences; around 24% occur once, and the top ten carry 3%. These data also featured in a second study, about T cells of mothers and their children. From that paper: Every mother produced more than 10 million TCR beta CDR3 reads, whereas every child provided several million.

The sequenced material came from blood. This chain links TRBV7-9 with TRBJ2-1, with 7 nucleotides matching TRBD2. The sequence was collected from a boy between 10 and 17 years old in good health. The CDR3 DNA reads as TGTGCCAGCATCCTTGGGCGGGGGATATACAATGAGCAGTTCTTC. It codes for CASILGRGIYNEQFF.